This T cell receptor (beta chain) was observed in a study of T cells in Graves' hyperthyroidism and ophthalmopathy. Amplified TCR beta CDR3 regions came from RNA transcripts. Using the HTBI primer set, a first-round RT-PCR was run on the TCR CDR3. A single record per CDR3 protein comes from TCRdb applying MiXCR to the multiplex PCR reads. Of about 410,000 distinct CDR3 sequences listed, roughly 14% were seen once; the top ten hold 13%. Whole-study results and caveats: In the blood, most expanded thyroid clonotypes above 0.001 appeared as well. Model output signaled ophthalmopathy a median about seven months ahead of onset.

In the ophthalmopathy cohort, Clinical Activity Score was at least 3, NOSPECS grade at least 4, and duration under 3 months. Exclusion of a patient resulted from uncontrolled infection, other autoimmune disease, pregnancy or lactation. The CDR3 contains 16 residues. The ends were cut back, 2 bases at V and 8 bases at J, with 19 bases in the middle. Germline V gene data show CDR1 as SEHNR and CDR2 as FQNEAQ (reference sequence). This clonotype was counted at least ten times. The antigen remains unidentified. The chain is built from TRBV7-9 and TRBJ2-1, with D perhaps matching TRBD1 (6 bases). The sample taken for sequencing was blood. The TCR was taken from a man between 18 and 29 years old with Graves' ophthalmopathy. The DNA for the CDR3 is TGTGCCAGCAGCTTAAGGACAACAGGGCCCTCGGATGAGCAGTTCTTC. It codes for CASSLRTTGPSDEQFF.